One and the same sample provided the 17 T cell receptor beta chains below, sequenced in a study of neoadjuvant anti-PD-1 for oral cavity cancer. Profiling relied on immunoSEQ multiplex PCR, and the TCRdb table lists in-frame clones only, not all of them. The repertoire holds tens of thousands of clones, with roughly 84% as singletons. Sequenced material: PBMCs, taken before nivolumab (anti-PD-1) treatment. All receptors derive from a person aged 35-79 years with oral cavity squamous cell carcinoma.

V usage is TRBV18 and J usage is TRBJ2-1; unclear D gene. V lost 3 bases, J lost 7 bases, and 10 bases lay in between. The CDR3 totals 13 residues. The germline CDR1 and CDR2 sequences are KGHSH and LQKENI. The CDR3 sequence: CASSPSTQNEQFF. The CDR3 DNA reads TGTGCCAGCTCACCGTCGACTCAAAATGAGCAGTTCTTC.

The V call is TRBV5-6, the J call TRBJ1-6, with D unresolved. The CDR3 has 15 residues. The germline V gene encodes CDR1 SGHDT and CDR2 YYEEEE. The V end was cut by 2 bases, the J end by 6 bases, with 12 bases between. The CDR3 coding sequence is TGTGCCAGCAGCTTTGGGAGACTGACTAATTCACCCCTCCACTTT. This codes for CASSFGRLTNSPLHF. The complete variable domain, with remaining parts taken from reference TRBV5-6 and TRBJ1-6, reads DAGVTQSPTHLIKTRGQQVTLRCSPKSGHDTVSWYQQALGQGPQFIFQYYEEEERQRGNFPDRFSGHQFPNYSSELNVNALLLGDSALYLCASSFGRLTNSPLHFGNGTRLTVT.

This clone has a single count. The gene calls are TRBV5-1 and TRBJ1-6, with D perhaps TRBD1 (5 bases). V lost 3 bases to trimming and J lost 7 bases, with 14 bases between them. Germline V gene sequence: CDR1 SGHRS, CDR2 YFSETQ. The CDR3 contains 15 residues. CDR3 protein: CASSSTAGTNSPLHF. The CDR3 bases are TGCGCCAGCAGCTCGACAGCGGGAACAAATTCACCCCTCCACTTT.

This clone turned up a few times. The J gene is TRBJ2-7, the V gene TRBV10-1, with D unresolved. Trimming shortened V by 3 bases and J by 6 bases, and 15 bases separated the two germline ends. The CDR3 is made up of 14 amino acids. The germline V gene encodes CDR1 WNHNN and CDR2 SYGVQD (reference sequence). The CDR3 here is CASSDRARISEQYF. DNA of the CDR3: TGCGCCAGCAGTGATCGGGCTAGAATCTCCGAGCAGTACTTC.

V is TRBV27 and J is TRBJ2-1; TRBD2 matches at 9 bases. The CDR3 contains 17 residues. The junction had 7 bases not matched to a gene; V was cut back by 0 bases and J by 4 bases. Germline V CDR1 and CDR2: MNHEY, SMNVEV (reference sequence). CDR3: CASSLSASGVAYNEQFF. CDR3 sequence (DNA): TGTGCCAGCAGTTTATCGGCTAGCGGGGTGGCTTACAATGAGCAGTTCTTC.

The V and J genes are TRBV2 and TRBJ2-7; 11 nucleotides agree with TRBD1. This CDR3 comprises 16 residues. J lost 4 bases, V lost 2 bases, and 7 bases had no gene match. Per germline, CDR1 SNHLY and CDR2 FYNNEI. The CDR3 region is CASSETDRGQWYEQYF. CDR3 coding DNA: TGTGCCAGCAGTGAAACGGACAGGGGGCAATGGTACGAGCAGTACTTC.

The CDR3 DNA sequence: TGCGCCAGCAGCCAAGATTATTCCCCTCAGGGAAGGGGCTATGGCTACACCTTC. Amino acids: CASSQDYSPQGRGYGYTF. V usage is TRBV4-1 and J usage is TRBJ1-2, with a weak D call TRBD1 (5 bases). Germline CDR1 and CDR2: MGHRA and YSYEKL. V lost 0 bases and J lost 4, with 21 bases in between. The CDR3 has 18 residues.

The chain uses TRBV11-2 and TRBJ2-2, with D perhaps assigned TRBD1 or TRBD2 (5 bases each). Trimming left V 5 bases short and J 9 bases short, with 13 bases between. The V gene's germline CDR1 is SGHAT and CDR2 FQNNGV. The CDR3 sequence is 13 residues long. The CDR3 DNA reads TGTGCCAGCAGCGGGACCTCCCCCTGGGAGCTGTTTTTT. It encodes CASSGTSPWELFF. The full variable domain, its missing parts supplied by reference TRBV11-2 and TRBJ2-2, is EAGVAQSPRYKIIEKRQSVAFWCNPISGHATLYWYQQILGQGPKLLIQFQNNGVVDDSQLPKDRFSAERLKGVDSTLKIQPAKLEDSAVYLCASSGTSPWELFFGEGSRLTVL.

This clone was counted a single time. The chain is built from TRBV2 and TRBJ2-5, with D uncertain. V lost 6 bases, J lost 5 bases, and 10 bases lay in between. CDR1 is SNHLY, CDR2 FYNNEI, per germline. The CDR3 has 12 residues. CDR3 nucleotide sequence: TGTGCCAGCAGCGCGAGGTTGGAGACCCAGTACTTC. Translation gives CASSARLETQYF.

The chain has TRBV7-2 and TRBJ2-2, with D possibly matching TRBD1 (6 bases). Per the germline V gene, CDR1 is SGHTA and CDR2 is FQGNSA. This CDR3 has 13 residues. Trimming took off 2 bases at V and 6 bases at J, with 7 bases between the two ends. CDR3 loop: CASSLNRAGELFF. In DNA form, the CDR3 reads TGTGCCAGCAGCTTAAACAGGGCCGGGGAGCTGTTTTTT. Looking up the rest from reference TRBV7-2 and TRBJ2-2 gives the full variable domain: GAGVSQSPSNKVTEKGKDVELRCDPISGHTALYWYRQSLGQGLEFLIYFQGNSAPDKSGLPSDRFSAERTGGSVSTLTIQRTQQEDSAVYLCASSLNRAGELFFGEGSRLTVL.

This rearrangement joins TRBV30 to TRBJ2-3, with 9 bases fitting TRBD2. The V gene end was trimmed by 7 bases and the J gene end by 6 bases; junction bases not matched to a gene: 11. The V gene's germline CDR1 is GTSNPN and CDR2 SVGIG (reference sequence). This CDR3 comprises 14 residues. The CDR3 loop reads CALTAGGSVDTQYF. The DNA of the CDR3 is TGTGCCTTAACGGCGGGAGGGTCGGTGGATACGCAGTATTTT.

The chain couples TRBV12-5 to TRBJ1-6; D is ambiguous. Germline V gives CDR1 LGHNT, CDR2 FRNRAP. The CDR3 consists of 13 residues. V dropped 1 base and J dropped 6 bases, with 4 bases sitting between them. The CDR3 spells CASGLEVNSPLHF. The CDR3 DNA is TGTGCTAGTGGTTTGGAGGTTAATTCACCCCTCCACTTT.

V is TRBV19 and J is TRBJ1-5; perhaps TRBD1 as D (5 bases). Trimming removed 7 bases from V and 0 bases from J, with 22 bases in between. The CDR3 has 18 residues. In germline, CDR1 is LNHDA, CDR2 SQIVND (reference sequence). The DNA for the CDR3 is TGTGCCAGTAAGATAAGTCACCCCGGGGCGTATAGCAATCAGCCCCAGCATTTT. It yields the protein CASKISHPGAYSNQPQHF.

The chain links TRBV29-1 to TRBJ2-1; 9 positions agree with TRBD1. There are 12 residues in the CDR3. CDR1 is SQVTM, CDR2 ANQGSEA, per germline. Unmatched junction bases numbered 7, after V lost 1 base and J lost 15 bases. The CDR3 protein is CSVEVGTGRLFF. DNA of the CDR3: TGCAGCGTTGAAGTGGGGACAGGGAGGCTGTTCTTC.

The V and J genes are TRBV11-2 and TRBJ1-6; unclear D gene. Germline CDR1 and CDR2: SGHAT and FQNNGV. This CDR3 comprises 14 residues. Between the trimmed V and J ends, which lost 4 bases and 5 bases, there was a span of 9 bases. The CDR3 sequence: CASSWTVNNSPLHF. The CDR3 nucleotides read TGTGCCAGCAGCTGGACGGTTAATAATTCACCCCTCCACTTT.

A single count supports this clone. The chain couples TRBV10-3 to TRBJ2-3, with D possibly called TRBD1 or TRBD2 (5 bases each). V shed 6 bases and J shed 0 bases, with 10 bases lying between them. Per germline, CDR1 ENHRY and CDR2 SYGVKD. CDR3 length: 14 residues. For the CDR3, the DNA is TGTGCCATCAGCCGGGGCAGTAGCACAGATACGCAGTATTTT. This codes for CAISRGSSTDTQYF.

J is TRBJ2-1 and V is TRBV18, with a weak D call TRBD1 (5 bases). This CDR3 has 15 residues. CDR1 is KGHSH, CDR2 LQKENI, per germline. The V and J ends lost 3 bases and 14 bases respectively, with 23 bases between them. CDR3 residues: CASSPQYTPPRAKFF. In nucleotides, the CDR3 is TGTGCCAGCTCACCCCAGTACACCCCCCCCAGGGCAAAGTTCTTC. The full variable domain, in which reference TRBV18 and TRBJ2-1 provide the parts outside the CDR3, is NAGVMQNPRHLVRRRGQEARLRCSPMKGHSHVYWYRQLPEEGLKFMVYLQKENIIDESGMPKERFSAEFPKEGPSILRIQQVVRGDSAAYFCASSPQYTPPRAKFFGPGTRLTVL.